These 17 T cell receptor beta chains were sequenced from one sample in a study of T cell responses to AZD1222 COVID-19 vaccine (dated by TCRdb to the early 2020s). The sample's time point label is to be understood as: baseline before first vaccination. Library prep was done by the immunoSEQ multiplex PCR assay. TCRdb stores this immuneACCESS table with in-frame sequences only. Part of the clones is absent; in the studies checked, under half of the shortfall reflects unresolved V genes, and no reason is known for the rest. This sample comprises about 100,000 clones, approximately 90% of them detected only once. Jointly, the top ten make up 22% of the sample. The material was peripheral blood, obtained on day 0 of AZD1222 vaccination. These receptors originate from an adult in good health.

In its sample, this clone was seen once. J is TRBJ2-3 and V is TRBV6-1; 9 bases line up with TRBD2. This CDR3 contains 17 residues. CDR1 is MNHNS, CDR2 SASEGT, per germline. The junction had 5 bases not matched to a gene; V was cut back by 0 bases and J by 1 base. DNA for the CDR3: TGTGCCAGCAGTGAAGCGGTCGCTAGCGGGGGCACAGATACGCAGTATTTT. This sequence encodes CASSEAVASGGTDTQYF.

The table lists this clone with a count of one. The chain recombines TRBV4-1 with TRBJ2-1; D uncertain. The germline V and J ends were trimmed by 4 bases and 9 bases, with 16 bases remaining between them. This CDR3 comprises 14 residues. Germline CDR1 and CDR2: MGHRA and YSYEKL. Here the CDR3 DNA reads TGCGCCAGCAGCCTAAGTCATGTGTCAAGTGAGCAGTTCTTC. This encodes CASSLSHVSSEQFF.

This chain joins TRBV19 and TRBJ2-7, with 9 bases matching TRBD1. The CDR3 totals 14 residues. V lost 3 bases, J lost 2 bases, and 2 bases stayed unmatched. Germline V gene data show CDR1 as LNHDA and CDR2 as SQIVND (reference sequence). This CDR3 is CASSMRDRAYEQYF. DNA for the CDR3: TGTGCCAGTAGTATGAGGGACAGGGCCTACGAGCAGTACTTC.

The V gene is TRBV2, the J gene TRBJ1-5; 7 bases agree with TRBD1. CDR3 size: 15 residues. The V gene end was trimmed by 6 bases and the J gene end by 6 bases; junction bases not matched to a gene: 11. Germline loops: CDR1 SNHLY, CDR2 FYNNEI. CDR3 sequence reads: CASRFPGGVAQPQHF. The CDR3 nucleotides read TGTGCCAGCAGGTTTCCAGGGGGGGTTGCTCAGCCCCAGCATTTT.

This sequence joins TRBV7-6 and TRBJ2-3, with 16 bases aligning to TRBD2. Germline loops: CDR1 SGHVS, CDR2 FNYEAQ. V gave up 2 bases and J gave up 4 bases; unmatched junction bases: 12. CDR3 length: 20 residues. Written as DNA, the CDR3 is TGTGCCAGCAGCTTAAGCTCCGGGACTAGCGGGGGGGCCCGGGCAGATACGCAGTATTTT. Its protein product is CASSLSSGTSGGARADTQYF.

The chain links TRBV7-7 to TRBJ2-7, with 11 positions matching TRBD1. Germline CDR1 SSHAT, CDR2 FNYEAQ (reference sequence). V was pared by 8 bases and J by 6 bases, with 24 bases of the junction left unmatched. The CDR3 covers 19 residues. CDR3 amino acids: CASRHQHPGTGGSWVEQYF. CDR3 nucleotide sequence: TGTGCCAGCCGACATCAGCACCCCGGGACAGGGGGAAGTTGGGTCGAGCAGTACTTC.

V usage is TRBV5-1 and J usage is TRBJ2-2, with D perhaps TRBD2 (6 bases). Germline CDR1 SGHRS, CDR2 YFSETQ. CDR3 size: 14 residues. V was cut by 7 bases and J by 0 bases, with 10 bases left in between. This CDR3 is CASHRDSNTGELFF. The CDR3 nucleotides read TGCGCCAGCCACCGGGACTCGAACACCGGGGAGCTGTTTTTT.

This clone has only a few counts. The chain is built from TRBV18 and TRBJ1-2, with D unclear. The CDR3 runs 13 residues. Looked up from germline, CDR1 is KGHSH and CDR2 is LQKENI. V dropped 6 bases and J dropped 6 bases, with 14 bases sitting between them. CDR3 loop: CASSPRDSDGYTF. The CDR3 coding sequence is TGTGCCAGCTCCCCGCGGGATTCCGATGGCTACACCTTC. The full variable domain, completed using reference TRBV18 and TRBJ1-2, is NAGVMQNPRHLVRRRGQEARLRCSPMKGHSHVYWYRQLPEEGLKFMVYLQKENIIDESGMPKERFSAEFPKEGPSILRIQQVVRGDSAAYFCASSPRDSDGYTFGSGTRLTVV.

This clone appeared once. The chain links TRBV7-2 to TRBJ1-1, with a tentative D call TRBD1 (6 bases). This CDR3 has 16 residues. The germline V and J ends were trimmed by 1 base and 0 bases, with 12 bases remaining between them. Germline CDR1 reads SGHTA; CDR2 reads FQGNSA. The DNA for the CDR3 is TGTGCCAGCAGCTTAGTCTCGGGGACATTGAACACTGAAGCTTTCTTT. Residues: CASSLVSGTLNTEAFF. The variable domain in full, with the rest retrieved from reference TRBV7-2 and TRBJ1-1, is GAGVSQSPSNKVTEKGKDVELRCDPISGHTALYWYRQSLGQGLEFLIYFQGNSAPDKSGLPSDRFSAERTGGSVSTLTIQRTQQEDSAVYLCASSLVSGTLNTEAFFGQGTRLTVV.

V usage is TRBV18 and J usage is TRBJ1-2; tentative D call: TRBD1 (5 bases). V shed 2 bases and J shed 7 bases, with 14 bases lying between them. CDR3 length: 14 residues. The germline V gene has CDR1 KGHSH and CDR2 LQKENI. This chain's CDR3 is CASSPIPGYGGYTF. DNA of the CDR3: TGTGCCAGCTCACCAATCCCAGGGTACGGTGGCTACACCTTC.

V and J are TRBV5-4 and TRBJ1-2; unclear D gene. Germline CDR1 reads SGHNT; CDR2 reads YYREEE (reference sequence). This CDR3 has 12 amino acids. V lost 4 bases and J 6 bases, leaving 10 bases between the germline ends. CDR3 protein: CASSAGLHGYTF. The CDR3 bases are TGTGCCAGCAGCGCGGGCCTCCATGGCTACACCTTC.

CDR3 in amino acids: CASSRGSGNTIYF. The CDR3, as DNA: TGTGCCAGCAGCAGGGGGTCAGGAAACACCATATATTTT. The chain uses TRBV2 and TRBJ1-3; the match to TRBD1 covers 7 bases. Unmatched junction bases numbered 3, after V lost 6 bases and J lost 4 bases. The CDR3 runs 13 residues. Germline V gene sequence: CDR1 SNHLY, CDR2 FYNNEI.

This sequence joins TRBV5-6 and TRBJ2-3; unclear D gene. V was shortened by 0 bases and J by 2 bases, with 1 base between the two germline ends. The CDR3 loop spans 12 amino acids. Germline CDR1 SGHDT, CDR2 YYEEEE. CDR3 loop: CASSLDTDTQYF. CDR3 bases: TGTGCCAGCAGCTTGGACACAGATACGCAGTATTTT.

V and J are TRBV30 and TRBJ1-6, with TRBD1 matching 7 bases. V was pared by 2 bases and J by 7 bases, with 8 bases of the junction left unmatched. CDR3 length: 15 amino acids. In germline, CDR1 is GTSNPN, CDR2 SVGIG (reference sequence). DNA of the CDR3: TGTGCCTGGAGTTCGACAGGGTGGAAAAATTCACCCCTCCACTTT. Translated: CAWSSTGWKNSPLHF. The whole variable domain, filled in from reference TRBV30 and TRBJ1-6, reads SQTIHQWPATLVQPVGSPLSLECTVEGTSNPNLYWYRQAAGRGLQLLFYSVGIGQISSEVPQNLSASRPQDRQFILSSKKLLLSDSGFYLCAWSSTGWKNSPLHFGNGTRLTVT.

This clone appeared a single time. The CDR3 is CASSFDPGGLRNTEAFF. The CDR3 DNA is TGTGCCAGCAGTTTCGACCCCGGGGGGCTGAGAAACACTGAAGCTTTCTTT. The chain uses TRBV6-2 or TRBV6-3 and TRBJ1-1; D is possibly TRBD1 (6 bases). The germline V gene encodes CDR1 MNHEY and CDR2 SVGEGT. The CDR3 runs to 17 residues. Trimming removed 4 bases from V and 2 bases from J, with 20 bases in between.

This chain connects TRBV5-1 to TRBJ1-3; D gene ambiguous. The CDR3 runs to 13 residues. Trimming pared 5 bases from V and 2 bases from J, leaving 8 bases between. The germline gives CDR1 SGHRS, CDR2 YFSETQ. This CDR3 reads CASRETAGNTIYF. CDR3 coding DNA: TGCGCCAGCAGGGAAACAGCTGGAAACACCATATATTTT. Full variable domain (remainder filled in from reference TRBV5-1 and TRBJ1-3): KAGVTQTPRYLIKTRGQQVTLSCSPISGHRSVSWYQQTPGQGLQFLFEYFSETQRNKGNFPGRFSGRQFSNSRSEMNVSTLELGDSALYLCASRETAGNTIYFGEGSWLTVV.

The chain employs TRBV6-2 or TRBV6-3 and TRBJ1-2, with 7 bases aligning to TRBD1. CDR3 length: 14 residues. The ends lost 2 bases at V and 6 bases at J; junction bases unmatched: 6. CDR1 is MNHEY and CDR2 is SVGEGT in the germline V gene. CDR3 DNA: TGTGCCAGCAGTTACAGCGGGACAGCGAATGGCTACACCTTC. Amino acid sequence: CASSYSGTANGYTF.